This T cell receptor beta chain was documented in a study of blood T cell repertoires in COVID-19. The wider study: Sources were T cells, B-cell-depleted T cells, or PBMCs; the material itself was cDNA or gDNA.

As processed by the authors: Reference gene primer amplification gave nucleated cell count estimates. Produced via immunoSEQ multiplex PCR; TCRdb's table is partial and in-frame only. That table gives V, J and clone size, and the DNA gave D and trimming. Among around 82,000 clones listed, approximately 92% were seen once. Germline trimming cut 5 bases from V and 6 bases from J; bases unmatched to any gene: 8. The CDR3 is 14 amino acids. Per germline, CDR1 MNHNY and CDR2 SVGAGI (reference sequence). Sequenced: peripheral blood. The chain recombines TRBV6-6 with TRBJ2-7; TRBD1 matches 9 bases. This receptor was obtained from a human donor in a cohort sampled during active COVID-19. The CDR3, as DNA: TGTGCCAGCAGTAACCGGGACAGGGCAGGCGAGCAGTACTTC. This translates into CASSNRDRAGEQYF.